These 3 T cell receptor beta chains were sequenced from one sample in a study of CD8 T cells in Susac syndrome (dated by TCRdb to the late 2010s). The library was prepared using the immunoSEQ multiplex PCR assay. RNA was extracted using the RNeasy kit, and about 0.45 to 1 ug of the RNA was reverse transcribed with random hexamers. The public reads were reanalyzed by TCRdb: fastp trimming at Q25, MiXCR alignment, in-frame beta chains only. CDR3 protein duplicates are merged, each entry listing the most common genes and DNA. The table for this sample lists some 160,000 distinct CDR3 sequences; 85% to 95% of them were counted only once. 0.12% of the sample belongs to the ten largest clones. The sample was CD4+ T cells from PBMCs. The origin of the receptors is a human donor with Susac syndrome.

The rearrangement links TRBV7-2 to TRBJ1-3; unclear D gene. Germline V gene data show CDR1 as SGHTA and CDR2 as FQGNSA. This CDR3 is built from 15 residues. Trimming pared 5 bases from V and 4 bases from J, leaving 15 bases between. DNA of the CDR3: TGTGCCAGCAGCCCTTATGGGCCAGCGGGAAACACCATATATTTT. This encodes CASSPYGPAGNTIYF.

CDR3 in DNA: TGTGCCAGCAGTTTATTAGCCAGGGGGCCAAACGAGCAGTACTTC. Protein: CASSLLARGPNEQYF. This chain connects TRBV27 to TRBJ2-7; TRBD1 agrees at 8 bases. Germline loops: CDR1 MNHEY, CDR2 SMNVEV (reference sequence). The V gene end was trimmed by 1 base and the J gene end by 5 bases; junction bases not matched to a gene: 7. This CDR3 spans 15 amino acids.

The chain recombines TRBV9 with TRBJ2-1; a weak D match, TRBD1 (5 bases). The V gene lost 4 bases and the J gene lost 6 bases, with 11 bases spanning the gap. The CDR3 contains 13 residues. Germline assignment: CDR1 SGDLS and CDR2 YYNGEE. The CDR3 region is CASSLAGSNEQFF. The DNA of the CDR3 is TGTGCCAGCAGCTTAGCAGGGTCCAATGAGCAGTTCTTC.